Listed here are 16 T cell receptor beta chains from one sample, sequenced in a study of cytotoxic CD8 clonotypes in ibrutinib-treated CLL. The repertoire was sequenced with immunoSEQ multiplex PCR; TCRdb's copy has only in-frame clones and lacks some. The data hold about 300,000 clones, with 67% observed a single time. The sequences come from PBMCs, collected after 36 months of ibrutinib treatment. The source of these receptors is a human donor with chronic lymphocytic leukemia.

The chain carries TRBV10-2 and TRBJ2-2, with TRBD1 as a possible D gene (6 bases). Trimming cost V 7 bases and J 6 bases, with 9 bases left between them. The CDR3 consists of 12 residues. CDR1 WSHSY and CDR2 SAAADI come from the germline V gene. CDR3 protein: CASMGAPGELFF. The CDR3, as DNA: TGCGCCAGCATGGGGGCACCCGGGGAGCTGTTTTTT.

The J gene is TRBJ2-5, the V gene TRBV9, with a possible D match to TRBD1 (5 bases). Germline V gene lookup returns CDR1 SGDLS and CDR2 YYNGEE. The germline V and J ends were trimmed by 0 bases and 0 bases, with 12 bases remaining between them. The CDR3 consists of 16 residues. The CDR3 DNA sequence: TGTGCCAGCAGCGTAGACGACAGCCCTTACCAAGAGACCCAGTACTTC. As protein: CASSVDDSPYQETQYF.

The J gene is TRBJ2-5, the V gene TRBV19; the match to TRBD2 covers 15 bases. V shed 11 bases and J 2 bases; nucleotides not matched to a gene: 6. The CDR3 runs to 15 residues. CDR1 LNHDA and CDR2 SQIVND come from the germline V gene (reference sequence). The CDR3 nucleotides read TGTGCCGAACCGGGACTAGCGGGAGGTCAAGAGACCCAGTACTTC. Amino acid sequence: CAEPGLAGGQETQYF.

There are a few counts of this clone. This chain uses TRBV7-7 with TRBJ1-2; D is unclear. The CDR3 consists of 15 residues. V gave up 6 bases and J gave up 4 bases, with 18 bases separating them. Looked up from germline, CDR1 is SSHAT and CDR2 is FNYEAQ (reference sequence). CDR3 bases: TGTGCCAGCAGTGCGCATGGCCCGGGCTTCTATGGCTACACCTTC. Its translation: CASSAHGPGFYGYTF. The whole variable domain, filled in from reference TRBV7-7 and TRBJ1-2, reads GAGVSQSPRYKVTKRGQDVTLRCDPISSHATLYWYQQALGQGPEFLTYFNYEAQPDKSGLPSDRFSAERPEGSISTLTIQRTEQRDSAMYRCASSAHGPGFYGYTFGSGTRLTVV.

CDR3 loop: CASSRGTGNNEQFF. The DNA for the CDR3 is TGCGCCAGCAGCAGAGGGACAGGAAACAATGAGCAGTTCTTC. V and J are TRBV5-1 and TRBJ2-1; TRBD1 aligns across 8 bases. Germline CDR1 reads SGHRS; CDR2 reads YFSETQ. The ends lost 4 bases at V and 5 bases at J; junction bases unmatched: 5. The CDR3 sequence is 14 residues long.

The rearrangement uses TRBV13 and TRBJ1-2, with D possibly being TRBD1 (5 bases). This CDR3 has 15 amino acids. With 5 bases removed from V and 2 bases from J, the gap between germline ends came to 15 bases. Germline CDR1 PRHDT, CDR2 FYEKMQ (reference sequence). CDR3 DNA sequence: TGTGCCAGCAGCGCGCCCGGGACGAACAACTATGGCTACACCTTC. It encodes CASSAPGTNNYGYTF.

The rearrangement uses TRBV29-1 and TRBJ2-7, with D possibly TRBD1 on 6 matching bases. The CDR3 has 15 residues. The ends were cut back, 1 base at V and 6 bases at J, with 19 bases in the middle. The V gene's germline CDR1 is SQVTM and CDR2 ANQGSEA. CDR3 coding DNA: TGCAGCGTTGAAGGGGTAGGGACAATCGTTTCCGAGCAGTACTTC. This gives the protein CSVEGVGTIVSEQYF.

J is TRBJ2-2 and V is TRBV18; D ambiguous. Germline lookup yields CDR1 KGHSH and CDR2 LQKENI. This CDR3 spans 14 amino acids. V gave up 4 bases and J gave up 2 bases, with 8 bases separating them. The CDR3 here is CASSLMQNTGELFF. The CDR3 DNA is TGTGCCAGCTCACTTATGCAAAACACCGGGGAGCTGTTTTTT.

The chain links TRBV23-1 to TRBJ2-3; 10 bases map to TRBD1. TRBV23-1 is known as an ORF, though its function is uncertain. With V trimmed by 4 bases and J by 0 bases, 7 bases remained unmatched. The CDR3 is made up of 17 amino acids. This CDR3 is CASSPGGQGSSTDTQYF. For the CDR3, the DNA is TGCGCCAGCAGTCCCGGGGGACAGGGGTCTAGCACAGATACGCAGTATTTT.

The V call is TRBV11-2, the J call TRBJ2-7; perhaps TRBD2 as D (5 bases). CDR3 length: 16 residues. The ends were cut back, 5 bases at V and 1 base at J, with 18 bases in the middle. Germline V gene data show CDR1 as SGHAT and CDR2 as FQNNGV. The CDR3 reads CASSQLKFQRSYEQYF. CDR3 nucleotides: TGTGCCAGCAGCCAACTTAAATTCCAGCGGTCCTACGAGCAGTACTTC.

This clone appeared a single time. This chain links TRBV7-9 with TRBJ2-7; D is perhaps TRBD2 (5 bases). V was clipped by 2 bases and J by 0 bases, with 11 bases between them. This CDR3 is built from 15 residues. Looked up from germline, CDR1 is SEHNR and CDR2 is FQNEAQ (reference sequence). CDR3 region: CASSLPRAGSYEQYF. CDR3 bases: TGTGCCAGCAGCTTACCGAGGGCGGGCTCCTACGAGCAGTACTTC. Drawing the rest from reference TRBV7-9 and TRBJ2-7, the complete variable domain is DTGVSQNPRHKITKRGQNVTFRCDPISEHNRLYWYRQTLGQGPEFLTYFQNEAQLEKSRLLSDRFSAERPKGSFSTLEIQRTEQGDSAMYLCASSLPRAGSYEQYFGPGTRLTVT.

The chain employs TRBV18 and TRBJ2-1; 10 bases match TRBD1. Per the germline V gene, CDR1 is KGHSH and CDR2 is LQKENI. This CDR3 has 15 residues. V shed 2 bases and J 5 bases; nucleotides not matched to a gene: 3. The DNA of the CDR3 is TGTGCCAGCTCACCAGGACAGGGGGTGAACAATGAGCAGTTCTTC. This translates into CASSPGQGVNNEQFF.

The chain links TRBV6-5 to TRBJ1-1; TRBD1 agrees at 8 bases. The CDR3 has 16 amino acids. After removal of 2 bases from V and 0 bases from J, the junction contained 5 bases not matched to a gene. Germline V gene sequence: CDR1 MNHEY, CDR2 SVGAGI. The CDR3 nucleotides read TGTGCCAGCAGTTACGACTGGACAGGGATGAACACTGAAGCTTTCTTT. Amino acids: CASSYDWTGMNTEAFF.

This clone has just a few counts. This chain connects TRBV20-1 to TRBJ1-2; D is unresolved. Germline V gene lookup returns CDR1 DFQATT and CDR2 SNEGSKA (reference sequence). V was trimmed by 0 bases and J by 7 bases, leaving 6 bases between them. The CDR3 covers 11 residues. CDR3 in DNA: TGCAGTGCTAGAGATTTGAGTGGCTACACCTTC. Its translation: CSARDLSGYTF.

The CDR3 bases are TGCGCCAGCAGCTCGGATGGAGGGGCTGGGGCCAACGTCCTGACTTTC. Its translation: CASSSDGGAGANVLTF. The chain couples TRBV5-1 to TRBJ2-6, with D perhaps matching TRBD2 (6 bases). This CDR3 is built from 16 residues. Germline CDR1 reads SGHRS; CDR2 reads YFSETQ. Between the trimmed V and J ends, which lost 3 bases and 2 bases, there was a span of 12 bases.

The chain couples TRBV5-6 to TRBJ1-2; possible D gene TRBD1, 6 bases. Germline CDR1 is SGHDT and CDR2 is YYEEEE. V lost 1 base and J lost 6, with 16 bases in between. The CDR3 has 15 amino acids. In DNA, the CDR3 is TGTGCCAGCAGCTTGCGGCGAACGGGGGGCCATGGCTACACCTTC. Translated, it gives CASSLRRTGGHGYTF.